The following is a T cell receptor beta chain sequence with its context. What it binds is unknown. TCRdb re-derived calls from the PCR reads in MiXCR, one entry per CDR3 protein. The table shows roughly 100,000 distinct CDR3 sequences, with about 32% occurring only once. The germline V and J ends were trimmed by 0 bases and 7 bases, with 6 bases remaining between them. CDR3 size: 13 residues. Germline V gene lookup returns CDR1 KGHDR and CDR2 SFDVKD. The sample originates from a study of molecular identifiers for immune sequencing clone quantification. General observations from the study: Because of identical TCR molecules sharing a barcode, sizes of highly expanded clones could be underestimated. Clones with over 20 RNA copies captured over 99% of effector molecules but under 1% of naive ones. Detectable among roughly 1 million naive cells, according to reports, was Jurkat TCR RNA spiked in from one cell.

The rearrangement links TRBV24-1 to TRBJ1-5; D is uncertain. The source of this sequence is a human donor in good health. Some libraries in this study had Jurkat cell RNA spiked in. Sequencing was carried out using naive CD8+ T cells from blood, with Jurkat cell RNA spiked in. The subset was: FACS-sorted CD8+CD4-CCR7+CD45RA+ naive T cells. CDR3 sequence (DNA): TGTGCCACCAGTGATTTGGCGGGGCAGCCCCAGCATTTT. Protein: CATSDLAGQPQHF.